This T cell receptor beta chain was recorded in a study of CD8+ T cells in alopecia areata. As for this clone: The antigen is not known.

Findings of the study overall: Researchers report lesional scalp, most notably alopecia totalis/universalis, outstripped normal scalp in clonality.

The sequencing template was cDNA reverse transcribed from extracted RNA. Repertoires were generated with immunoSEQ multiplex PCR, while TCRdb's copy carries only in-frame clones and drops some. Of 100,000 to 150,000 clones detected, roughly 66% appear once; the ten largest clones hold 2.8%. The CDR3 has 12 residues. The germline V gene encodes CDR1 GTSNPN and CDR2 SVGIG (reference sequence). Between the trimmed V and J ends, which lost 4 bases and 3 bases, there was a span of 7 bases. The sequencing sample was made of CD4+ T cells sorted from blood. V is TRBV30 and J is TRBJ1-3; D call uncertain. The receptor was isolated from a human donor in good health. This chain's CDR3 is CAWTQGGNTIYF. The CDR3 region has the DNA TGTGCCTGGACCCAAGGTGGAAACACCATATATTTT.